This TCR beta chain was sequenced during a study of blood T cells in healthy people across ages. Ten or more counts support this clonotype. What it binds is not known. Study-wide points: Investigators viewed diversity estimates from one million T cells as underestimates, the study reported. PBMC samples, being unsorted, prevented any conclusive comparison of naive and antigen-experienced cells.

V lost 0 bases and J 2 bases, leaving 8 bases between the germline ends. The CDR3 length is 14 residues. CDR1 and CDR2 (germline): SGHRS, YFSETQ. Alongside a J-beta primer mix, a sample-barcoded 5' primer served in a second PCR lasting about 7 to 12 cycles. Sequencing yielded, for each sample, at least 2.5 million paired-end reads carrying CDR3. TCRdb called the 5' RACE reads again in MiXCR, with one record for every CDR3 protein. The sample shows around 870,000 distinct CDR3 sequences, more than 25% of them seen only once. The chain couples TRBV5-1 to TRBJ1-2; D gene ambiguous. Sequencing was carried out using blood. This receptor was obtained from a woman older than 75 in good health. This CDR3 is CASSLAAVNYGYTF. The CDR3 nucleotides are TGCGCCAGCAGCTTGGCGGCCGTAAACTATGGCTACACCTTC.